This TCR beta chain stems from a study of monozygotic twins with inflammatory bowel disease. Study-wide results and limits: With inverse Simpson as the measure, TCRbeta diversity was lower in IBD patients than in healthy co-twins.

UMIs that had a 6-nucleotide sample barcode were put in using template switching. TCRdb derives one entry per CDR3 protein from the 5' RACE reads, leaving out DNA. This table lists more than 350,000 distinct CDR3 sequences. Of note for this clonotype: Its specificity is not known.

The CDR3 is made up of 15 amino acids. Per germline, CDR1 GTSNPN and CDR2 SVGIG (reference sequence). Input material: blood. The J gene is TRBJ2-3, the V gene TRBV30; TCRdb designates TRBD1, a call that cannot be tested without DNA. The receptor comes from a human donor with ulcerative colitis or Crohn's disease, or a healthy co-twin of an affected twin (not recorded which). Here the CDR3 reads CAWTEGVSSTDTQYF.